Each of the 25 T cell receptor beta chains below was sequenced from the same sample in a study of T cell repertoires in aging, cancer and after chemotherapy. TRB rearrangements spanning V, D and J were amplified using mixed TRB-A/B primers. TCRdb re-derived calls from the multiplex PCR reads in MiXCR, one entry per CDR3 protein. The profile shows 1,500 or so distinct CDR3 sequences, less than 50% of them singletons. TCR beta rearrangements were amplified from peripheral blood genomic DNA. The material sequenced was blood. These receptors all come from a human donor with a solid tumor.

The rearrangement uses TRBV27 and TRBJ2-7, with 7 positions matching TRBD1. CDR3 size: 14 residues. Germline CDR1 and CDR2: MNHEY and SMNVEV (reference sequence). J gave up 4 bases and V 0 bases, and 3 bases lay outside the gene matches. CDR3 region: CASSLSRTGYEQYF. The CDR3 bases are TGTGCCAGCAGTTTATCGAGGACAGGTTACGAGCAGTACTTC.

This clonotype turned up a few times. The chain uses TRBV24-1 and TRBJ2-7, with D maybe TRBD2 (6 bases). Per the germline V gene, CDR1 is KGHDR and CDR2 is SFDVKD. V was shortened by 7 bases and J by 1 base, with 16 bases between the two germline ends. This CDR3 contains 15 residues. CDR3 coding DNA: TGTGCCACCAGAGGTCCGGGACTGCTTTCCTACGAGCAGTACTTC. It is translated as CATRGPGLLSYEQYF.

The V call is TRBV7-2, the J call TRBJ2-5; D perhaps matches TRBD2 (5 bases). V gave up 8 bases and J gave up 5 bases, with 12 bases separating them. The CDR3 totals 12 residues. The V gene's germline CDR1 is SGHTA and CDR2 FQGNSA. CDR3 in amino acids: CASGPGLETQYF. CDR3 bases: TGTGCCAGCGGACCGGGGTTGGAGACCCAGTACTTC.

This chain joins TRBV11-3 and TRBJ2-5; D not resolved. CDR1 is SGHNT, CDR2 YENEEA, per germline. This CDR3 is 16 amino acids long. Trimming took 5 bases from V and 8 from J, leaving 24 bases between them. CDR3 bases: TGTGCCAGCAGCGACCGAGACGGAATTAGTGCGGACACCCAGTACTTC. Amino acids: CASSDRDGISADTQYF.

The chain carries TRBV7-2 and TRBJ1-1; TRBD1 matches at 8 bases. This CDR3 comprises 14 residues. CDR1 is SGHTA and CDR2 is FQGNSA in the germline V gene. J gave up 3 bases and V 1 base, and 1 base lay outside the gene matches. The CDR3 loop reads CASSLVQGDTEAFF. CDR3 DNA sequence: TGTGCCAGCAGCTTAGTACAGGGGGACACTGAAGCTTTCTTT.

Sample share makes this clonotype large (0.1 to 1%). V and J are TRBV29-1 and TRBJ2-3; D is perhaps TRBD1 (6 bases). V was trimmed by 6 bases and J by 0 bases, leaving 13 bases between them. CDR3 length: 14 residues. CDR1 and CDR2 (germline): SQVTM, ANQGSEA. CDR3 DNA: TGCAGCGTGGGTGGGACATACAGCACAGATACGCAGTATTTT. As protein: CSVGGTYSTDTQYF.

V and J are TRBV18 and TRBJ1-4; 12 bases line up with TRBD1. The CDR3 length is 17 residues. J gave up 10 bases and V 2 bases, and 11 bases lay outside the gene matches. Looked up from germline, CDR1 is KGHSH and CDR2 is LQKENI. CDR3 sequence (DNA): TGTGCCAGCTCACCAACTAAGACGGGACAGGGGGCCGTAAAACTGTTTTTT. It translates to CASSPTKTGQGAVKLFF.

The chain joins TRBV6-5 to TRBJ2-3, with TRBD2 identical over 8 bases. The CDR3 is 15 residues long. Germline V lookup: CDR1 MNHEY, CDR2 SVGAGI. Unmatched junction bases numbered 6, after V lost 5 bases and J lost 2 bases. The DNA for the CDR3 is TGTGCCAGCAGTGAAAGCGGGAGACCCACAGATACGCAGTATTTT. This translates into CASSESGRPTDTQYF.

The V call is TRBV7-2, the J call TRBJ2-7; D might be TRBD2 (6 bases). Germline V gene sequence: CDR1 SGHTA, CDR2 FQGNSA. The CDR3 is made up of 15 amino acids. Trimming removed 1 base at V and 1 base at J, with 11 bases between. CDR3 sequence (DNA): TGTGCCAGCAGCTTAGGCGGCGGACTATCCTACGAGCAGTACTTC. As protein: CASSLGGGLSYEQYF.

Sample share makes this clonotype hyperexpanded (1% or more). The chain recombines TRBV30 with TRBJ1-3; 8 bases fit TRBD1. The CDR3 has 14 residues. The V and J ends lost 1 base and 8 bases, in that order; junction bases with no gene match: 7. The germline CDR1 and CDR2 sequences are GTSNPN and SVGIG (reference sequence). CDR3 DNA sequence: TGTGCCTGGAGTGAGGGGACAGGCGACGACACCATATATTTT. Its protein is CAWSEGTGDDTIYF.

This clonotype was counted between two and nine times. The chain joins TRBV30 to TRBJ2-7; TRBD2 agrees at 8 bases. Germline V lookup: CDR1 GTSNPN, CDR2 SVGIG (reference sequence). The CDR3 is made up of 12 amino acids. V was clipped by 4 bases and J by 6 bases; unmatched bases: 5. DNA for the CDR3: TGTGCCTGGACCAGCGGGAGTCTCGAGCAGTACTTC. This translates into CAWTSGSLEQYF.

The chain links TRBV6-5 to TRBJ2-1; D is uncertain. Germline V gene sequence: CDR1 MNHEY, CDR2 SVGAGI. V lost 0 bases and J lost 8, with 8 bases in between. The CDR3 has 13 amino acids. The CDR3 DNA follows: TGTGCCAGCAGTTACTCCACGGCCGATGAGCAGTTCTTC. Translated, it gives CASSYSTADEQFF.

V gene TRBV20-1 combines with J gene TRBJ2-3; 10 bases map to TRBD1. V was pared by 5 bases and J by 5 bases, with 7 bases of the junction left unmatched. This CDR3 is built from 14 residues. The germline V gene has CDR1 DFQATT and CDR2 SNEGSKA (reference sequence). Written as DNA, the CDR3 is TGCAGTGCTCCTATAGGACAGGGGGGAGATACGCAGTATTTT. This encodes CSAPIGQGGDTQYF.

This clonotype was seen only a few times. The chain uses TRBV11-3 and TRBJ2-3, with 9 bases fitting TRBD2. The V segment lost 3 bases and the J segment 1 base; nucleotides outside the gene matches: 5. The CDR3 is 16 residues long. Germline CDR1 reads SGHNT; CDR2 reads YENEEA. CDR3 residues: CASSLGLALRTDTQYF. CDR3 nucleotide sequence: TGTGCCAGCAGCTTGGGACTAGCACTCCGCACAGATACGCAGTATTTT.

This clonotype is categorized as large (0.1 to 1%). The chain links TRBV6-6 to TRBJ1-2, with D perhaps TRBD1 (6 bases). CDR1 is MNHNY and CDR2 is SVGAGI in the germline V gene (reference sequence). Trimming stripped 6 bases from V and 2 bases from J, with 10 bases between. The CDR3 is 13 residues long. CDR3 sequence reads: CASRPGQNYGYTF. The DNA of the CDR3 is TGTGCCAGCAGGCCCGGACAGAACTATGGCTACACCTTC.

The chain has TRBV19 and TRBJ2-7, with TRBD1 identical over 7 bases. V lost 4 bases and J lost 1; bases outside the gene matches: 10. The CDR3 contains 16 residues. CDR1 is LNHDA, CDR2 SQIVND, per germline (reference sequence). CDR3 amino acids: CASSNPRQGQSYEQYF. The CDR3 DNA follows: TGTGCCAGTAGTAACCCCCGACAGGGTCAGTCCTACGAGCAGTACTTC.

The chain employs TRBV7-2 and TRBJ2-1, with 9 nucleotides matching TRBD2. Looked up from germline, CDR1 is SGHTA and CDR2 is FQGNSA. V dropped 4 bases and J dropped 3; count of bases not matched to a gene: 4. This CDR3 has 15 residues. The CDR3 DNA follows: TGTGCCAGCAGCTCAATAGCGGGGGTCTACAATGAGCAGTTCTTC. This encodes CASSSIAGVYNEQFF.

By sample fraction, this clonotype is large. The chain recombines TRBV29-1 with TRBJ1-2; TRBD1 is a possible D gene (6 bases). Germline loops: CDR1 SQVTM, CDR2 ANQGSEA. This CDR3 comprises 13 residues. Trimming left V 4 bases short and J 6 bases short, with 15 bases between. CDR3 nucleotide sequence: TGCAGCGTTGCAAGGTCAGAGGGGGATGGCTACACCTTC. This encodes CSVARSEGDGYTF.

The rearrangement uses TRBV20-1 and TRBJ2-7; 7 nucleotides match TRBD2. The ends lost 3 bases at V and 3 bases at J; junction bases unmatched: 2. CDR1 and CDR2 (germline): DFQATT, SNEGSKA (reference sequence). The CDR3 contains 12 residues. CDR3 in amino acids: CSASGDYYEQYF. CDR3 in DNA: TGCAGTGCTAGCGGGGACTACTACGAGCAGTACTTC.

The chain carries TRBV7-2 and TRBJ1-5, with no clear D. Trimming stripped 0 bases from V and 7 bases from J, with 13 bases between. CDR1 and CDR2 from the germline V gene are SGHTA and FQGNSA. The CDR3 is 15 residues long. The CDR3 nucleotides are TGTGCCAGCAGCTTAGCGCCGGGGAGAGGGCAGCCCCAGCATTTT. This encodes CASSLAPGRGQPQHF. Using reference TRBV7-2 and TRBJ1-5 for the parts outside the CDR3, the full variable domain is GAGVSQSPSNKVTEKGKDVELRCDPISGHTALYWYRQSLGQGLEFLIYFQGNSAPDKSGLPSDRFSAERTGGSVSTLTIQRTQQEDSAVYLCASSLAPGRGQPQHFGDGTRLSIL.

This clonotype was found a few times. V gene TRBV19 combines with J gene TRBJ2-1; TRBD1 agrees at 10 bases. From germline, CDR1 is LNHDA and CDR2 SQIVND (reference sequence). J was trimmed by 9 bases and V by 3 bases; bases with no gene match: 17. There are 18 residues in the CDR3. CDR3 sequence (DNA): TGTGCCAGTAGTATCTCGGCCTGGGGGACAGGGGCACAAAGTGAGCAGTTCTTC. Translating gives CASSISAWGTGAQSEQFF.

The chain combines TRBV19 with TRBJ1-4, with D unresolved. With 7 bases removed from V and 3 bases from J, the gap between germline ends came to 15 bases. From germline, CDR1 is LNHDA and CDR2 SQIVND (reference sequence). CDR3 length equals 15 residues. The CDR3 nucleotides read TGTGCCAGTACCCCCCAAGTGGCGGCTAATGAAAAACTGTTTTTT. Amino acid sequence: CASTPQVAANEKLFF.

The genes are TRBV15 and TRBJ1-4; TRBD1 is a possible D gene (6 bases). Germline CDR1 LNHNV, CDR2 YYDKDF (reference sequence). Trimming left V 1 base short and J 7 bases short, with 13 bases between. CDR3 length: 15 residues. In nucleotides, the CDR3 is TGTGCCACCAGCAGAGTCAGGGGATTTGGTGAAAAACTGTTTTTT. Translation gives CATSRVRGFGEKLFF.

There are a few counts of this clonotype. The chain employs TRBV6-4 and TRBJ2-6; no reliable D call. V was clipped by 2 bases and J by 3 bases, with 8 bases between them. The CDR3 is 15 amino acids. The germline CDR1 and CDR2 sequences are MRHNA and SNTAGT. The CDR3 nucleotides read TGTGCCAGCAGTGACCACGGTGGTGGGGCCAACGTCCTGACTTTC. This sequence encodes CASSDHGGGANVLTF.

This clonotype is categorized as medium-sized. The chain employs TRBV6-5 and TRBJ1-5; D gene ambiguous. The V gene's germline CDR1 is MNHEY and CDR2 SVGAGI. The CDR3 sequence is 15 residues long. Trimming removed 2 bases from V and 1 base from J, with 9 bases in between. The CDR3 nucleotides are TGTGCCAGCAGTTACGCCCGGGCGAGCAATCAGCCCCAGCATTTT. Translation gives CASSYARASNQPQHF.